These 28 T cell receptor beta chains were sequenced from one sample in a study of T cell responses to AZD1222 COVID-19 vaccine. Profiled with immunoSEQ multiplex PCR; TCRdb holds only in-frame clones, not every one. The profile shows 110,000 or so clones, about 86% of them singletons. The sample was peripheral blood, taken 28 days after the second AZD1222 dose. Receptors were obtained from an adult who received the AZD1222 COVID-19 vaccine.

The chain recombines TRBV4-2 with TRBJ1-2, with no clear D. This CDR3 has 12 residues. In germline, CDR1 is LGHNA, CDR2 YNFKEQ. The V and J ends lost 0 bases and 8 bases respectively, with 7 bases between them. The CDR3 DNA is TGTGCCAGCAGCCAAGATATCCGAGGCTACACCTTC. This encodes CASSQDIRGYTF.

The chain combines TRBV3-1 (or the pseudogene TRBV3-2) with TRBJ1-2; 8 positions agree with TRBD1. Looked up from germline, CDR1 is LGHDT and CDR2 is YNNKEL (reference sequence). J lost 8 bases, V lost 1 base, and 9 bases had no gene match. There are 15 residues in the CDR3. This chain's CDR3 is CASSQGSGGHYGYTF. The CDR3 DNA is TGTGCCAGCAGCCAAGGGTCAGGGGGCCATTACGGCTACACCTTC.

This clone was observed a few times. The rearrangement links TRBV19 to TRBJ1-2; 8 bases match TRBD1. V lost 4 bases and J lost 4; bases outside the gene matches: 5. The CDR3 totals 14 residues. From germline, CDR1 is LNHDA and CDR2 SQIVND (reference sequence). CDR3 residues: CASSTSGQGYGYTF. The CDR3 DNA is TGTGCCAGTAGTACGTCCGGACAGGGCTATGGCTACACCTTC.

This chain joins TRBV7-2 and TRBJ1-1; D unclear. Germline V CDR1 and CDR2: SGHTA, FQGNSA. V was cut by 5 bases and J by 0 bases, with 16 bases left in between. This CDR3 comprises 16 residues. The chain's CDR3 is CASSPGMTAMNTEAFF. The CDR3 DNA follows: TGTGCCAGCAGCCCTGGGATGACGGCGATGAACACTGAAGCTTTCTTT.

This clone was recorded only once. The chain employs TRBV2 and TRBJ1-2; 7 bases fit TRBD1. V lost 7 bases, J lost 1 base, and 3 bases stayed unmatched. The germline gives CDR1 SNHLY, CDR2 FYNNEI. This CDR3 is built from 13 residues. This CDR3 is CASTGQDNYGYTF. The CDR3 bases are TGTGCCAGCACCGGACAGGATAACTATGGCTACACCTTC.

This clone is labeled as medium-sized (0.01 to 0.1%). J is TRBJ1-1 and V is TRBV19; no clear D gene. Looked up from germline, CDR1 is LNHDA and CDR2 is SQIVND (reference sequence). This CDR3 contains 14 residues. The V and J ends lost 3 bases and 0 bases respectively, with 8 bases between them. The DNA for the CDR3 is TGTGCCAGTAGTATTAAGGGTCTGAACACTGAAGCTTTCTTT. This codes for CASSIKGLNTEAFF.

V usage is TRBV29-1 and J usage is TRBJ2-3; the D gene is possibly TRBD2 (5 bases). Trimming took 6 bases from V and 5 from J, leaving 12 bases between them. CDR3 length: 12 amino acids. CDR1 is SQVTM, CDR2 ANQGSEA, per germline. The CDR3 loop is CSVRSGGDTQYF. Here the CDR3 DNA reads TGCAGCGTAAGGAGCGGAGGAGATACGCAGTATTTT.

This chain connects TRBV9 to TRBJ2-2; D is undetermined. CDR1 and CDR2 from the germline V gene are SGDLS and YYNGEE. The CDR3 has 15 amino acids. Trimming took 0 bases from V and 2 from J, leaving 8 bases between them. The CDR3 loop is CASSVGGRNTGELFF. The CDR3 nucleotides are TGTGCCAGCAGCGTAGGAGGTAGAAACACCGGGGAGCTGTTTTTT.

The chain links TRBV19 to TRBJ1-4; a possible D gene is TRBD1 (5 bases). The CDR3 spans 14 residues. Germline values: CDR1 LNHDA, CDR2 SQIVND (reference sequence). With 7 bases removed from V and 5 bases from J, the gap between germline ends came to 14 bases. The CDR3 is CASTPMGGNEKLFF. The DNA for the CDR3 is TGTGCCAGTACCCCCATGGGGGGGAATGAAAAACTGTTTTTT. The full variable domain, completed using reference TRBV19 and TRBJ1-4, is DGGITQSPKYLFRKEGQNVTLSCEQNLNHDAMYWYRQDPGQGLRLIYYSQIVNDFQKGDIAEGYSVSREKKESFPLTVTSAQKNPTAFYLCASTPMGGNEKLFFGSGTQLSVL.

This clone was observed a single time. CDR3 in amino acids: CASSINRGATEAFF. The DNA of the CDR3 is TGTGCCAGCAGCATAAACAGGGGGGCCACTGAAGCTTTCTTT. The chain carries TRBV5-4 and TRBJ1-1, with 8 positions matching TRBD1. V shed 4 bases and J 4 bases; nucleotides not matched to a gene: 6. The germline V gene encodes CDR1 SGHNT and CDR2 YYREEE (reference sequence). CDR3 length: 14 residues.

The rearrangement links TRBV4-1 to TRBJ2-5; 7 nucleotides agree with TRBD1. Trimming at V came to 1 base and at J to 5 bases, leaving 10 bases not matched to a gene. The CDR3 sequence is 16 residues long. Germline V gene data show CDR1 as MGHRA and CDR2 as YSYEKL. For the CDR3, the DNA is TGCGCCAGCAGCCAAGGTCTGTCAGGGGGAAAGGAGACCCAGTACTTC. It codes for CASSQGLSGGKETQYF.

This clone came up once. The J gene is TRBJ2-7, the V gene TRBV30, with a weak D call TRBD1 (6 bases). Germline V gives CDR1 GTSNPN, CDR2 SVGIG (reference sequence). V was pared by 0 bases and J by 5 bases, with 11 bases between. The CDR3 sequence is 13 residues long. This CDR3 reads CAWSVETGNEQYF. As DNA, the CDR3 is TGTGCCTGGAGTGTCGAAACAGGGAACGAGCAGTACTTC.

The chain uses TRBV27 and TRBJ2-2; D is unresolved. From germline, CDR1 is MNHEY and CDR2 SMNVEV (reference sequence). Trimming shortened V by 2 bases and J by 4 bases, and 2 bases separated the two germline ends. The CDR3 is 12 residues long. The CDR3: CASSLGTGELFF. As DNA, the CDR3 is TGTGCCAGCAGTTTAGGCACCGGGGAGCTGTTTTTT.

The V call is TRBV2, the J call TRBJ2-1, with a weak D call TRBD2 (6 bases). The V end was cut by 6 bases, the J end by 1 base, with 10 bases between. There are 14 residues in the CDR3. Germline CDR1 SNHLY, CDR2 FYNNEI. The CDR3: CASSRRGSYNEQFF. In DNA form, the CDR3 reads TGTGCCAGCAGCAGGAGGGGTTCCTACAATGAGCAGTTCTTC.

The chain joins TRBV6-1 to TRBJ2-7; D uncertain. The ends were cut back, 3 bases at V and 2 bases at J, with 8 bases in the middle. The CDR3 extends over 13 amino acids. The germline V gene has CDR1 MNHNS and CDR2 SASEGT. The CDR3 region is CASSDLGPYEQYF. The CDR3 bases are TGTGCCAGCAGTGACCTAGGACCCTACGAGCAGTACTTC.

This clone was found once. This chain uses TRBV24-1 with TRBJ2-1; D remains unclear. The V gene's germline CDR1 is KGHDR and CDR2 SFDVKD. V was pared by 9 bases and J by 9 bases, with 11 bases between. The CDR3 sequence is 11 residues long. CDR3 bases: TGTGCCACCTCAGAGATTAGTGAGCAGTTCTTC. This gives the protein CATSEISEQFF.

The chain recombines TRBV7-9 with TRBJ2-5; D gene uncertain. Germline CDR1 is SEHNR and CDR2 is FQNEAQ (reference sequence). Trimming stripped 1 base from V and 2 bases from J, with 11 bases between. The CDR3 is 15 residues long. The CDR3 coding sequence is TGTGCCAGCAGCTTAGTCTGGGGTCATCAAGAGACCCAGTACTTC. Protein: CASSLVWGHQETQYF.

This chain uses TRBV27 with TRBJ2-7, with 8 nucleotides matching TRBD2. Germline-derived CDR1 and CDR2 are MNHEY and SMNVEV (reference sequence). The CDR3 runs to 14 residues. V lost 2 bases to trimming and J lost 6 bases; unmatched junction nucleotides: 6. This CDR3 is CASSLLAGAGEQYF. The CDR3 DNA follows: TGTGCCAGCAGTTTACTAGCGGGTGCCGGCGAGCAGTACTTC.

The J gene is TRBJ1-2, the V gene TRBV5-8; D remains unclear. CDR3 length: 15 residues. Per the germline V gene, CDR1 is SGHTS and CDR2 is YDEGEE. V was trimmed by 0 bases and J by 4 bases, leaving 13 bases between them. The CDR3 region has the DNA TGTGCCAGCAGCTTGGAAAGGACCGTAGTCTATGGCTACACCTTC. Translation gives CASSLERTVVYGYTF.

This rearrangement joins TRBV7-9 to TRBJ2-7, with a weak D call TRBD1 (6 bases). Trimming took off 4 bases at V and 0 bases at J, with 10 bases between the two ends. Germline V gene sequence: CDR1 SEHNR, CDR2 FQNEAQ (reference sequence). The CDR3 loop spans 14 amino acids. For the CDR3, the DNA is TGTGCCAGCAGCTCTGAGACAGGCTCCTACGAGCAGTACTTC. Its translation is CASSSETGSYEQYF.

The genes are TRBV7-9 and TRBJ2-7, with 7 bases lining up with TRBD1. V shed 0 bases, J shed 4 bases, and the junction held 15 bases outside the gene matches. Germline V gene lookup returns CDR1 SEHNR and CDR2 FQNEAQ (reference sequence). The CDR3 totals 18 residues. Here the CDR3 DNA reads TGTGCCAGCAGCTTAGCGCAGCGAGGGGACAGTCGGGATTACGAGCAGTACTTC. This codes for CASSLAQRGDSRDYEQYF.

The J gene is TRBJ2-5, the V gene TRBV20-1; TRBD2 aligns across 9 bases. The germline V gene encodes CDR1 DFQATT and CDR2 SNEGSKA (reference sequence). The CDR3 is 15 residues long. The trim removed 3 bases at V and 3 bases at J, leaving 8 bases unmatched. CDR3 DNA: TGCAGTGCTAGTCCCGGCGGGGGGGTAAAAGAGACCCAGTACTTC. This sequence encodes CSASPGGGVKETQYF.

The J gene is TRBJ2-1, the V gene TRBV27; 8 nucleotides line up with TRBD2. CDR1 is MNHEY and CDR2 is SMNVEV in the germline V gene (reference sequence). Losses at the gene ends were 7 bases for V and 9 bases for J; bases not matched to a gene: 11. This CDR3 is built from 14 residues. CDR3 protein: CASNRAGVSGEQFF. CDR3 DNA: TGTGCCAGCAACCGAGCGGGAGTATCGGGTGAGCAGTTCTTC.

The CDR3 loop reads CASSSKRRPPSNTEAFF. CDR3 in DNA: TGTGCCAGCAGCTCGAAAAGGCGACCGCCCTCGAACACTGAAGCTTTCTTT. The J gene is TRBJ1-1, the V gene TRBV21-1. TRBV21-1 is assigned pseudogene status. This CDR3 has 17 amino acids.

The chain uses TRBV30 and TRBJ1-6; D is undetermined. Trimming took off 3 bases at V and 0 bases at J, with 12 bases between the two ends. The germline CDR1 and CDR2 sequences are GTSNPN and SVGIG (reference sequence). The CDR3 length is 16 residues. The CDR3 region is CAWRGHTSSYNSPLHF. Written as DNA, the CDR3 is TGTGCCTGGAGGGGTCACACGAGCTCCTATAATTCACCCCTCCACTTT.

The CDR3: CATSDTIGQYF. As DNA, the CDR3 is TGTGCCACCAGTGATACGATCGGGCAGTACTTC. This rearrangement joins TRBV24-1 to TRBJ2-7; unclear D gene. The CDR3 totals 11 residues. V was pared by 3 bases and J by 9 bases, with 8 bases between. Germline CDR1 and CDR2: KGHDR and SFDVKD.

The rearrangement links TRBV7-2 to TRBJ1-3; D is ambiguous. The germline gives CDR1 SGHTA, CDR2 FQGNSA. This CDR3 has 15 residues. The V gene lost 0 bases and the J gene lost 0 bases, with 6 bases spanning the gap. The DNA of the CDR3 is TGTGCCAGCAGCTTAGCAGGGTTCTCTGGAAACACCATATATTTT. Its translation: CASSLAGFSGNTIYF.

V usage is TRBV10-3 and J usage is TRBJ1-1; D gene uncertain. Germline V gives CDR1 ENHRY, CDR2 SYGVKD. V was cut by 4 bases and J by 0 bases, with 6 bases left in between. This CDR3 contains 13 residues. CDR3 DNA sequence: TGTGCCATCAGTGTTGGCATGAACACTGAAGCTTTCTTT. Translation: CAISVGMNTEAFF.